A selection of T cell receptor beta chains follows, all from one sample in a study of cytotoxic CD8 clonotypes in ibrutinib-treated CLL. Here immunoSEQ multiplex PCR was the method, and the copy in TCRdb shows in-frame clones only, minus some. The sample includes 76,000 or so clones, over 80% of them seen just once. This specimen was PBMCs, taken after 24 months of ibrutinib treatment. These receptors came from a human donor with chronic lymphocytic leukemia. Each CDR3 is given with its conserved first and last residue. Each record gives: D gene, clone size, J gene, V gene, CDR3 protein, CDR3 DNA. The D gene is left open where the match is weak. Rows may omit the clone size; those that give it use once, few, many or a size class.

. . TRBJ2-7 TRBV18 CASSADLASYEQYF TGTGCCAGCTCAGCGGACCTCGCTTCCTACGAGCAGTACTTC
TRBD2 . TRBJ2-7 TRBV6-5 CASSYRAGVSEQYF TGTGCCAGCAGTTACAGGGCGGGAGTAAGCGAGCAGTACTTC
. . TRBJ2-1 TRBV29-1 CSVNEQFF TGCAGCGTAAATGAGCAGTTCTTC
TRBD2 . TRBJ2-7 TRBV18 CASSPRGGLTPYEQYF TGTGCCAGCTCACCACGCGGGGGACTCACCCCTTACGAGCAGTACTTC
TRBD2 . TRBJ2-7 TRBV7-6 CASSALGMGLAGTYEQYF TGTGCCAGCAGCGCATTGGGGATGGGACTAGCGGGAACCTACGAGCAGTACTTC
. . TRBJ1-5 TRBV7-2 CASSLVGAQPQHF TGTGCCAGCAGCTTAGTGGGGGCTCAGCCCCAGCATTTT
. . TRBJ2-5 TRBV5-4 CASSSDVRAEETQYF TGTGCCAGCAGCTCCGACGTCCGGGCGGAAGAGACCCAGTACTTC
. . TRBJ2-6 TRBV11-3 CASSSRRGPVGANVLTF TGTGCCAGCAGCTCACGACGCGGCCCGGTTGGGGCCAACGTCCTGACTTTC
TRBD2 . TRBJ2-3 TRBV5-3 CARSCIAGGFRLGTDTQYF TGTGCCAGAAGTTGTATAGCGGGAGGGTTCAGACTCGGCACAGATACGCAGTATTTT
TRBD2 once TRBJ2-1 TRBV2 CASSEQAGGYNEQFF TGTGCCAGCAGTGAGCAAGCGGGAGGGTACAATGAGCAGTTCTTC
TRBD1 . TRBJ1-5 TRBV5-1 CASSSDGDRNQPQHF TGCGCCAGCAGCTCCGATGGGGACAGAAATCAGCCCCAGCATTTT
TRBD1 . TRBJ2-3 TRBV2 CASSAGGASDTQYF TGTGCCAGCAGTGCAGGGGGAGCATCAGATACGCAGTATTTT
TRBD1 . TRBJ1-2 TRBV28 CASSLGQGSYNYGYTF TGTGCCAGCAGTTTGGGACAGGGATCGTATAACTATGGCTACACCTTC
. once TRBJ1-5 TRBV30 CAWSLGGAVSNQPQHF TGTGCCTGGAGTCTGGGGGGGGCGGTAAGCAATCAGCCCCAGCATTTT
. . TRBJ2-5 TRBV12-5 CASGLQTATEYQETQYF TGTGCTAGTGGTTTGCAGACAGCGACCGAGTACCAAGAGACCCAGTACTTC
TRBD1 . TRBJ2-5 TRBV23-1 CASSPDRAYQETQYF TGCGCCAGCAGCCCAGACAGGGCGTACCAAGAGACCCAGTACTTC
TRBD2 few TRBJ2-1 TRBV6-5 CASSPLAGVGNEQFF TGTGCCAGCAGCCCCCTAGCGGGAGTGGGAAATGAGCAGTTCTTC
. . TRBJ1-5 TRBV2 CASSGGSVSNQPQHF TGTGCCAGCAGTGGGGGCTCGGTGAGCAATCAGCCCCAGCATTTT
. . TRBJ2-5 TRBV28 CASRRTFQETQYF TGTGCCAGCAGAAGGACGTTCCAAGAGACCCAGTACTTC
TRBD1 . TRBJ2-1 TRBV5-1 CASSLGFRTGGRDEQFF TGCGCCAGCAGCTTGGGGTTCAGGACAGGGGGCAGGGATGAGCAGTTCTTC
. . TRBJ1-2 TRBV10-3 CAINDAVQAGGYTF TGTGCCATCAACGATGCGGTACAGGCTGGTGGCTACACCTTC
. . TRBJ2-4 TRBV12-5 CASGWAARAKNIQYF TGTGCTAGTGGTTGGGCCGCGAGGGCCAAAAACATTCAGTACTTC
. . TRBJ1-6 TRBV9 CASSVGNPGIMSPLHF TGTGCCAGCAGCGTAGGAAATCCAGGAATCATGTCACCCCTCCACTTT
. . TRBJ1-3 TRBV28 CASSLFAGSGNTIYF TGTGCCAGCAGTTTATTCGCAGGCTCTGGAAACACCATATATTTT
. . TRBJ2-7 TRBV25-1 CASSESGTNYEQYF TGTGCCAGCAGTGAATCAGGGACAAACTACGAGCAGTACTTC
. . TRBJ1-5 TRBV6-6 CASSYEAQPQHF TGTGCCAGCAGTTATGAGGCTCAGCCCCAGCATTTT
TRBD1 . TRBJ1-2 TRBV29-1 CSAEWTGSYGYTF TGCAGCGCCGAATGGACAGGGTCGTATGGCTACACCTTC
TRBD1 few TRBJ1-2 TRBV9 CASGDRVPYGYTF TGTGCCAGCGGCGACAGGGTCCCCTATGGCTACACCTTC
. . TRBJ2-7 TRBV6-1 CASSSRREQYF TGTGCCAGCAGTTCCCGTCGGGAGCAGTACTTC
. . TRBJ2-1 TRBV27 CASSFNIDNEQFF TGTGCCAGCAGCTTTAACATTGACAATGAGCAGTTCTTC
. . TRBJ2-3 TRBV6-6 CASSYLERDTQYF TGTGCCAGCAGTTACTTGGAGAGGGATACGCAGTATTTT
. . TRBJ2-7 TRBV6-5 CASSPRAYEQYF TGTGCCAGCAGTCCACGGGCCTACGAGCAGTACTTC
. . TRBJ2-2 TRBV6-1 CASSEGKISPGELFF TGTGCCAGCAGTGAGGGGAAAATATCCCCCGGGGAGCTGTTTTTT
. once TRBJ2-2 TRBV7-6 CASSVSPPLADTNTGELFF TGTGCCAGCAGCGTATCCCCCCCCTTAGCGGATACGAACACCGGGGAGCTGTTTTTT
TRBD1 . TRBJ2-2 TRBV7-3 CASSLMTGSGELFF TGTGCCAGCAGCTTAATGACAGGGTCCGGGGAGCTGTTTTTT
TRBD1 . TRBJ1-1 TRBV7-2 CASSPGDRGSTEAFF TGTGCCAGCAGCCCGGGGGACAGAGGGAGCACTGAAGCTTTCTTT
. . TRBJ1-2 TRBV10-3 CAISLHGAHDYGYTF TGTGCCATCAGCCTTCACGGGGCGCACGACTATGGCTACACCTTC
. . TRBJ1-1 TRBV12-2 CARVPSRASTEAFF TGTGCGCGGGTTCCTAGCCGAGCATCCACTGAAGCTTTCTTT
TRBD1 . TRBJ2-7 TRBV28 CASSFQDRGGSYEQYF TGTGCCAGCAGTTTCCAAGACAGGGGGGGTTCTTACGAGCAGTACTTC
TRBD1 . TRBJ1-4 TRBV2 CASSFATGTDEKLFF TGTGCCAGCAGTTTCGCCACAGGGACAGATGAAAAACTGTTTTTT
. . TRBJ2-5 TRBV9 CASSVATGVETQYF TGTGCCAGCAGCGTAGCTACGGGGGTGGAGACCCAGTACTTC
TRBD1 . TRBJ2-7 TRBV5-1 CASSLGGPTYEQYF TGCGCCAGCAGCCTAGGGGGCCCAACCTACGAGCAGTACTTC
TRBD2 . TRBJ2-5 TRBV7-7 CASSLEASGTPGETQYF TGTGCTAGCAGCTTAGAGGCTAGCGGAACACCCGGGGAGACCCAGTACTTC
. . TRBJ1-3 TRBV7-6 CASEDLSGNTIYF TGTGCCAGTGAAGACCTCTCCGGAAACACCATATATTTT
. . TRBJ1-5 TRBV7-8 CASSLGPNSNQPQHF TGTGCCAGCAGCTTAGGTCCCAATAGCAATCAGCCCCAGCATTTT
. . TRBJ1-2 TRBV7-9 CASSLPLTLSNYGYTF TGTGCCAGCAGCTTACCCCTGACACTCTCTAACTATGGCTACACCTTC
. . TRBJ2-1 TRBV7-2 CASSLAPHSYNEQFF TGTGCCAGCAGCTTAGCGCCTCATTCCTATAATGAGCAGTTCTTC
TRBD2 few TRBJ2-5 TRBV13 CASSAGLAIQETQYF TGTGCCAGCAGTGCGGGACTAGCCATTCAAGAGACCCAGTACTTC
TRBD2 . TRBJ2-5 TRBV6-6 CASSRVAGVMETQYF TGTGCCAGCAGCCGAGTAGCGGGAGTCATGGAGACCCAGTACTTC
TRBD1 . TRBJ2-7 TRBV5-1 CASSLALGGFYEQYF TGCGCCAGCAGCTTGGCCTTAGGGGGCTTCTACGAGCAGTACTTC
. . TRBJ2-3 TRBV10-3 CAISGRAEGSTDTQYF TGTGCCATCAGTGGACGTGCGGAAGGTAGCACAGATACGCAGTATTTT
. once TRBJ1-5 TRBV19 CASSIDYEGYKPQHF TGTGCCAGTAGTATAGATTATGAGGGGTACAAGCCCCAGCATTTT
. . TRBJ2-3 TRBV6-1 CASSEGTPTIRYF TGTGCCAGCAGTGAAGGGACACCCACAATAAGGTATTTT
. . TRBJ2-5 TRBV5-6 CASSLFTQIVKRETQYF TGTGCCAGCAGCTTGTTCACACAAATAGTAAAGAGGGAGACCCAGTACTTC
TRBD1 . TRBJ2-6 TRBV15 CATSRVLGTAGANVLTF TGTGCCACCAGCAGAGTTTTAGGGACAGCGGGGGCCAACGTCCTGACTTTC
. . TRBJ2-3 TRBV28 CASSYLTNTQYF TGTGCCAGCAGTTACCTTACTAATACGCAGTATTTT